This T cell receptor beta chain appears in the sequencing data of a study of long-term antiretroviral therapy in people with HIV. This clone has a single count. With survey level as its setting, the immunoSEQ assay was v3.0. The table came from immunoSEQ multiplex PCR; TCRdb's copy has only in-frame clones and leaves some out. The table shows tens of thousands of clones, with around 90% occurring only once. The receptor was isolated from a woman aged 18-35 years with HIV. The sample here was unsorted PBMCs, taken 1.8 years after starting antiretroviral therapy.

The CDR3: CASSKEQTGLRRYF. The CDR3 nucleotides read TGTGCCAGCAGCAAAGAACAGACAGGGCTTCGCCGGTACTTC. The chain joins TRBV7-9 to TRBJ2-7; TRBD1 aligns across 7 bases. CDR1 and CDR2 from the germline V gene are SEHNR and FQNEAQ (reference sequence). The CDR3 extends over 14 amino acids. Trimming at V came to 5 bases and at J to 12 bases, leaving 16 bases not matched to a gene. Combining the CDR3 with reference TRBV7-9 and TRBJ2-7 gives the whole variable domain DTGVSQNPRHKITKRGQNVTFRCDPISEHNRLYWYRQTLGQGPEFLTYFQNEAQLEKSRLLSDRFSAERPKGSFSTLEIQRTEQGDSAMYLCASSKEQTGLRRYFGPGTRLTVT.